This T cell receptor beta chain was profiled in a study of T-cell reconstitution after alpha-beta-depleted transplantation in children. Findings of the study overall: Reportedly, alpha-beta T cells present about two months post-transplant originated from several hundred expanded clones of graft origin. There were some patients whose high TCRbeta diversity at day 60 came from surviving recipient T cells and thymic progenitors. After one year, T-cell counts and TCRbeta diversity mostly came from new T cells.

Preparation of the TCRbeta library used unique molecular identifiers. TCRdb processed the PCR reads anew with MiXCR; each CDR3 protein has one entry. The sample has about 980,000 distinct CDR3 sequences, under 30% seen once. For this clonotype: Its specificity is not known.

There are 15 residues in the CDR3. CDR1 is SGHRS, CDR2 YFSETQ, per germline. Trimming removed 0 bases from V and 4 bases from J, with 11 bases in between. J is TRBJ2-4 and V is TRBV5-1; TRBD1 or TRBD2 may be the D gene (5 bases each). This TCR came from a boy younger than two who had a stem cell transplant for SCID, so the T cells may come from the graft donor. The sample in question was PBMCs, mostly from graft donor cells, obtained 360 days after TCRalphabeta/CD19-depleted stem cell transplant. The CDR3 DNA is TGCGCCAGCAGCTTGGATCCGGGGCTAAAAAACATTCAGTACTTC. It specifies CASSLDPGLKNIQYF.